The next 23 T cell receptor beta chains were all read from a single sample in a study of blood T cell repertoires in COVID-19. The protocol was immunoSEQ multiplex PCR, while the TCRdb copy is restricted to in-frame clones and leaves out a portion. The table records under 140,000 clones, 65% to 90% of them present only once. Input material: peripheral blood. These receptors originate from a woman aged 60 to 75 with acute or convalescent COVID-19.

V usage is TRBV4-2 and J usage is TRBJ2-4; TRBD2 matches at 7 bases. The V gene end was trimmed by 1 base and the J gene end by 6 bases; junction bases not matched to a gene: 15. CDR3 length equals 18 residues. Germline V lookup: CDR1 LGHNA, CDR2 YNFKEQ. CDR3 nucleotide sequence: TGTGCCAGCAGCCAAGCCGAGACTAGCTCAGGGTTGGGAAACATTCAGTACTTC. Translating it yields CASSQAETSSGLGNIQYF.

The chain is built from TRBV21-1 and TRBJ1-1; no DNA check was done on the table's D call, TRBD1. TRBV21-1 is a pseudogene locus. The CDR3 has 15 amino acids. This CDR3 reads CASSKGLGGPSGAFF. CDR3 nucleotide sequence: TGTGCCAGCAGCAAGGGTTTAGGGGGCCCCTCCGGCGCTTTCTTT.

The chain employs TRBV29-1 and TRBJ2-3; D perhaps matches TRBD1 (6 bases). Looked up from germline, CDR1 is SQVTM and CDR2 is ANQGSEA. V was pared by 3 bases and J by 2 bases, with 9 bases between. The CDR3 length is 13 residues. This chain's CDR3 is CSVEGHTTDTQYF. The DNA of the CDR3 is TGCAGCGTTGAGGGACATACCACAGATACGCAGTATTTT.

The chain employs TRBV10-3 and TRBJ2-7, with D possibly matching TRBD1 (5 bases). The CDR3 consists of 17 residues. V was shortened by 6 bases and J by 4 bases, with 25 bases between the two germline ends. Germline-derived CDR1 and CDR2 are ENHRY and SYGVKD. The chain's CDR3 is CAISEKGPRQSPYEQYF. Written as DNA, the CDR3 is TGTGCCATCAGCGAGAAAGGCCCGAGACAGTCCCCTTACGAGCAGTACTTC.

This clone was seen a single time. The chain employs TRBV5-1 and TRBJ1-2; 9 nucleotides agree with TRBD1. The germline V gene has CDR1 SGHRS and CDR2 YFSETQ. The CDR3 covers 13 residues. V gave up 4 bases and J gave up 8 bases; unmatched junction bases: 6. The CDR3 region is CASSTGTGSGYTF. The CDR3 bases are TGCGCCAGCAGCACCGGGACAGGGAGCGGCTACACCTTC.

V and J are TRBV11-3 and TRBJ2-5, with 15 bases lining up with TRBD2. J lost 5 bases, V lost 5 bases, and 6 bases had no gene match. Germline CDR1 SGHNT, CDR2 YENEEA. The CDR3 totals 16 residues. CDR3 sequence (DNA): TGTGCCAGCAGCGATGGACTAGCGGGGGGGCACGAGACCCAGTACTTC. It codes for CASSDGLAGGHETQYF.

The rearrangement uses TRBV4-3 and TRBJ1-6; 9 bases agree with TRBD1. V trimming: 0 bases; J trimming: 8 bases; junction bases outside the gene matches: 5. Germline V gene lookup returns CDR1 LGHNA and CDR2 YSLEER. The CDR3 has 16 amino acids. For the CDR3, the DNA is TGCGCCAGCAGCCAAGAGAGGGGACAGGGTGATTCACCCCTCCACTTT. Amino acid sequence: CASSQERGQGDSPLHF.

The rearrangement links TRBV19 to TRBJ1-2; D not resolved. CDR1 and CDR2 from the germline V gene are LNHDA and SQIVND (reference sequence). V lost 5 bases and J 8 bases, leaving 15 bases between the germline ends. The CDR3 has 13 amino acids. The CDR3 here is CASSGPDFGGYTF. The DNA for the CDR3 is TGTGCCAGTAGTGGGCCCGATTTTGGAGGCTACACCTTC.

The rearrangement joins TRBV4-3 to TRBJ1-5; TRBD1 agrees at 7 bases. Germline CDR1 reads LGHNA; CDR2 reads YSLEER. The CDR3 consists of 14 residues. The ends lost 3 bases at V and 5 bases at J; junction bases unmatched: 4. Here the CDR3 reads CASSHSTGDQPQHF. The CDR3, as DNA: TGCGCCAGCAGCCATTCTACAGGGGATCAGCCCCAGCATTTT.

The chain carries TRBV18 and TRBJ2-5, with TRBD2 matching 7 bases. The CDR3 extends over 13 amino acids. V shed 8 bases and J 1 base; nucleotides not matched to a gene: 4. From germline, CDR1 is KGHSH and CDR2 LQKENI. The CDR3 DNA follows: TGTGCCAGCGGTCGCGGGGGCCAAGAGACCCAGTACTTC. Translation gives CASGRGGQETQYF.

The chain employs TRBV5-6 and TRBJ1-2; 9 nucleotides agree with TRBD1. With 1 base clipped from V and 8 bases from J, the junction kept 6 bases outside the gene matches. CDR1 SGHDT and CDR2 YYEEEE come from the germline V gene. This CDR3 has 14 residues. The chain's CDR3 is CASSLTQGAYGYTF. In DNA form, the CDR3 reads TGTGCCAGCAGCTTGACACAGGGGGCCTACGGCTACACCTTC.

This clone was counted between two and nine times. This CDR3 is CAARDRSSWQSGNTIYF. The CDR3 nucleotides read TGTGCCGCCAGGGACAGGTCCTCCTGGCAATCTGGAAACACCATATATTTT. The genes are TRBV7-9 and TRBJ1-3, with 8 nucleotides matching TRBD1. Germline V lookup: CDR1 SEHNR, CDR2 FQNEAQ (reference sequence). The CDR3 has 17 amino acids. Unmatched junction bases numbered 16, after V lost 11 bases and J lost 1 base.

V and J are TRBV12-3 or TRBV12-4 and TRBJ1-3, with unresolved D. Trimming left V 6 bases short and J 7 bases short, with 13 bases between. The CDR3 is 13 residues long. The CDR3 spells CASRSGAENTIYF. CDR3 coding DNA: TGTGCCAGCAGGTCCGGAGCTGAGAACACCATATATTTT.

The chain uses TRBV4-1 and TRBJ2-5; 10 bases align to TRBD1. Germline CDR1 is MGHRA and CDR2 is YSYEKL. This CDR3 has 19 residues. Germline trimming cut 0 bases from V and 5 bases from J; bases unmatched to any gene: 15. This CDR3 reads CASSQELRYETGGVETQYF. DNA of the CDR3: TGCGCCAGCAGCCAAGAATTAAGATATGAGACAGGGGGCGTCGAGACCCAGTACTTC.

V usage is TRBV6-1 and J usage is TRBJ1-1; a weak D match, TRBD1 (5 bases). The CDR3 is made up of 15 amino acids. Between the trimmed V and J ends, which lost 1 base and 6 bases, there was a span of 15 bases. Per germline, CDR1 MNHNS and CDR2 SASEGT. The CDR3 is CASSEGQGYSSEAFF. CDR3 nucleotide sequence: TGTGCCAGCAGTGAAGGGCAGGGATATTCATCTGAAGCTTTCTTT.

The rearrangement uses TRBV4-3 and TRBJ2-1; TRBD2 agrees at 10 bases. V shed 0 bases and J 2 bases; nucleotides not matched to a gene: 1. This CDR3 contains 16 residues. In germline, CDR1 is LGHNA, CDR2 YSLEER. The CDR3 DNA is TGCGCCAGCAGCCAAGATGGGACTAGCGCCTACAATGAGCAGTTCTTC. This encodes CASSQDGTSAYNEQFF.

This chain connects TRBV10-3 to TRBJ1-1; 7 positions agree with TRBD1. Germline loops: CDR1 ENHRY, CDR2 SYGVKD. The V gene end was trimmed by 0 bases and the J gene end by 10 bases; junction bases not matched to a gene: 5. This CDR3 has 13 amino acids. The DNA of the CDR3 is TGTGCCATCAGTGAGTCCGACAGGGTTGGAGCTTTCTTT. Protein: CAISESDRVGAFF.

The chain has TRBV5-6 and TRBJ2-5, with 10 bases that match TRBD1. The CDR3 consists of 14 residues. The germline gives CDR1 SGHDT, CDR2 YYEEEE. J lost 4 bases, V lost 3 bases, and 3 bases had no gene match. Here the CDR3 DNA reads TGTGCCAGCAGCTGGGGACAGGGGATAGAGACCCAGTACTTC. This codes for CASSWGQGIETQYF. Variable domain in full (rest from reference TRBV5-6 and TRBJ2-5): DAGVTQSPTHLIKTRGQQVTLRCSPKSGHDTVSWYQQALGQGPQFIFQYYEEEERQRGNFPDRFSGHQFPNYSSELNVNALLLGDSALYLCASSWGQGIETQYFGPGTRLLVL.

The V gene is TRBV11-3, the J gene TRBJ2-1, with 14 bases matching TRBD2. Germline V gives CDR1 SGHNT, CDR2 YENEEA. The V segment lost 4 bases and the J segment 7 bases; nucleotides outside the gene matches: 6. CDR3 length equals 16 residues. CDR3 DNA sequence: TGTGCCAGCAGCTCGGGACTAGCGGGGGCCTGGAATGAGCAGTTCTTC. It encodes CASSSGLAGAWNEQFF.

The chain uses TRBV11-2 and TRBJ1-3, with D perhaps matching TRBD1 (5 bases). Trimming took off 1 base at V and 4 bases at J, with 14 bases between the two ends. Germline CDR1 is SGHAT and CDR2 is FQNNGV. This CDR3 is 16 amino acids long. The DNA of the CDR3 is TGTGCCAGCAGCTTAGTTGCCCAGGGCACCGGAAACACCATATATTTT. It translates to CASSLVAQGTGNTIYF.

V and J are TRBV21-1 and TRBJ1-5. TRBV21-1 is an annotated pseudogene. The CDR3 runs to 12 residues. As DNA, the CDR3 is TGTGCCAGCATGCTAAGCAATCAGCCCCAGCATTTT. Amino acid sequence: CASMLSNQPQHF.

V usage is TRBV7-6 and J usage is TRBJ2-2, with TRBD2 matching 10 bases. After removal of 0 bases from V and 2 bases from J, the junction contained 6 bases not matched to a gene. Germline CDR1 reads SGHVS; CDR2 reads FNYEAQ. This CDR3 is built from 18 residues. For the CDR3, the DNA is TGTGCCAGCAGCTTAGCTCGAGCGGGGGGGTCAAACACCGGGGAGCTGTTTTTT. Translated, it gives CASSLARAGGSNTGELFF.

The chain uses TRBV27 and TRBJ1-5, with a weak D call TRBD1 (6 bases). The ends were cut back, 2 bases at V and 7 bases at J, with 12 bases in the middle. This CDR3 contains 14 residues. The germline gives CDR1 MNHEY, CDR2 SMNVEV (reference sequence). The CDR3 region is CASSLGGAEQPQHF. The DNA of the CDR3 is TGTGCCAGCAGTTTAGGGGGCGCGGAACAGCCCCAGCATTTT.